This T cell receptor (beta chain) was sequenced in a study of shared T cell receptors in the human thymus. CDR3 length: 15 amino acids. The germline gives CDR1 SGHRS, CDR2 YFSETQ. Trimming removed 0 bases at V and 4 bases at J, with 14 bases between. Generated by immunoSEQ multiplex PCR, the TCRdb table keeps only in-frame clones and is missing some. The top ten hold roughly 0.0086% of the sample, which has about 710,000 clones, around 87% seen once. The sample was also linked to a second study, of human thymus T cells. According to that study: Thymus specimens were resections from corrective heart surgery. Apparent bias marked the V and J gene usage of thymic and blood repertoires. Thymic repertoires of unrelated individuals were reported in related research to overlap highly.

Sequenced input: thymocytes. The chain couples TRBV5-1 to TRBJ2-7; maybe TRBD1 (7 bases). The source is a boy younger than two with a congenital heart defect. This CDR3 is CASSLAIPGGYEQYF. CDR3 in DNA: TGCGCCAGCAGCTTGGCCATCCCAGGGGGGTACGAGCAGTACTTC.